Here is one T cell receptor beta chain with its context. Study processing details: ImmunoSEQ gave junction-only sequences without quality scores, so filtering differed. Clones were read by immunoSEQ multiplex PCR, and TCRdb kept only the in-frame ones, dropping some. V and J calls plus clone size are reproduced from that table; the DNA served to infer D and trimming. The data hold millions of clones, with over 85% observed a single time. There were only Caucasian adults among the donors, and all lived in Nashville, Tennessee. The record originates from a study of shared clonotypes between healthy human individuals. Study at large: Per donor, CD8 memory used one plate, CD8 naive used two, CD4 memory used three and CD4 naive used three.

The receptor's source is a man between 18 and 35 years old in good health. Specimen: naive CD4+ T cells sorted from blood. Subset indicated: CD45RA+ positively selected.

Here the CDR3 reads CASSDGGRPPFEQFF. The CDR3, as DNA: TGCGCCAGCAGTGATGGGGGGAGGCCCCCCTTTGAGCAGTTCTTC. V gene TRBV10-1 combines with J gene TRBJ2-1; a weak D match, TRBD2 (6 bases). The V end lost 3 bases, the J end lost 9 bases, and 18 bases lay between the germline ends. Germline CDR1 WNHNN, CDR2 SYGVQD (reference sequence). The CDR3 sequence is 15 residues long.